This is a list of T cell receptor beta chains from one sample in a study of liver allograft versus peripheral blood T cells. TCRdb re-analysed the reads in MiXCR, keeping a single row per CDR3 protein. Among approximately 15,000 distinct CDR3 sequences listed, roughly 20% were seen once. The source is a human patient who had a liver transplant. Some of the T cells may derive from the graft donor. The CDR3 runs from the conserved cysteine through the conserved F or W. Fields, in order: clone size, D gene, V gene, J gene, CDR3 DNA, CDR3 protein. The D gene is left open where the match is weak. Some rows mark clone size as missing; the rest say once, few, many or name a class of expanded clone.

size: medium-sized; D: NA; V: TRBV6-1; J: TRBJ1-2; DNA: TGTGCCAGCAGTGAAACGGGTACGGTCTTGGATGGCTACACCTTC; CDR3: CASSETGTVLDGYTF
size: medium-sized; D: NA; V: TRBV10-3; J: TRBJ1-5; DNA: TGTGCCATCAGTGCCTATAGCAATCAGCCCCAGCATTTT; CDR3: CAISAYSNQPQHF
size: medium-sized; D: NA; V: TRBV18; J: TRBJ2-7; DNA: TGTGCCAGCTCACCACTTGAACCTTCCCACGAGCAGTACTTC; CDR3: CASSPLEPSHEQYF
size: NA; D: NA; V: TRBV14; J: TRBJ1-2; DNA: TGTGCCAGCAGCCAAGTAGGCTTGGGTGGCTACACCTTC; CDR3: CASSQVGLGGYTF
size: few; D: TRBD1; V: TRBV5-4; J: TRBJ2-2; DNA: TGTGCCAGCACCGATACAGGGGGCTACACCGGGGAGCTGTTTTTT; CDR3: CASTDTGGYTGELFF
size: NA; D: NA; V: TRBV18; J: TRBJ1-1; DNA: TGTACCAGCTCACCACCATCACAGCCGGGGGGCGGGGCTTTCTTT; CDR3: CTSSPPSQPGGGAFF
size: many; D: TRBD1; V: TRBV18; J: TRBJ1-1; DNA: TGTGCCAGCTCCCCCAGGCAGGGGGGAGGGAACACTGAAGCTTTCTTT; CDR3: CASSPRQGGGNTEAFF
size: NA; D: TRBD2; V: TRBV5-6; J: TRBJ2-7; DNA: TGTGCCAGCAGCTCCATAGCGGGGGCGAGGGAGCAGTACTTC; CDR3: CASSSIAGAREQYF
size: medium-sized; D: NA; V: TRBV19; J: TRBJ2-6; DNA: TGTGCCAGTAGTCCCCGGGACTGGCCTTCTGGGGCCAACGTCCTGACTTTC; CDR3: CASSPRDWPSGANVLTF
size: many; D: TRBD2; V: TRBV6-6; J: TRBJ2-1; DNA: TGTGCCAGCGGTCCGATAGCGGGGGGGAACTACAATGAGCAGTTCTTC; CDR3: CASGPIAGGNYNEQFF
size: once; D: NA; V: TRBV12-3/TRBV12-4; J: TRBJ1-2; DNA: TGTGCCAGCAGCCTCCCTCATAGTGGCTACACCTTC; CDR3: CASSLPHSGYTF
size: medium-sized; D: NA; V: TRBV5-4; J: TRBJ1-2; DNA: TGTGCCAGCAGCCCGATTCAAGGGGTGAACTATGGCTACACCTTC; CDR3: CASSPIQGVNYGYTF